These T cell receptor beta chains were read from a single sample in a study of cytomegalovirus exposure and HLA in healthy donors. Sequencing used immunoSEQ multiplex PCR; TCRdb keeps in-frame clones, though not all of them. The table has some 100,000 clones, more than 65% seen once; the top ten hold 3.5% to 4%. Sequencing was performed on PBMCs. These receptors all come from a woman aged 50 to 65 in good health and CMV-seropositive. Both conserved end residues are part of each CDR3. The order of the fields is D gene, clone size, J gene, V gene, CDR3 DNA, CDR3 protein. The D gene is left open where the match is weak. The size entry is marked missing in some rows and otherwise reads once, few, many or a size class.

d_gene: -
abundance: few
j_gene: TRBJ1-4
v_gene: TRBV23-1
CDR3nt: TGCGCCAGAACCCCCTGGGGGACAACAACTAATGAAAAACTGTTTTTT
CDR3aa: CARTPWGTTTNEKLFF

d_gene: -
abundance: -
j_gene: TRBJ1-2
v_gene: TRBV29-1
CDR3nt: TGCAGCGTCCGGACAGCTGATGGCTACACCTTC
CDR3aa: CSVRTADGYTF

d_gene: -
abundance: few
j_gene: TRBJ2-2
v_gene: TRBV10-1
CDR3nt: TGCGCCAGCAGTGAGCCCGGAGAGACCGGGGAGCTGTTTTTT
CDR3aa: CASSEPGETGELFF

d_gene: -
abundance: -
j_gene: TRBJ1-1
v_gene: TRBV12-5
CDR3nt: TGTGCTAGTGGCACTACAGGGCTGAGGACTGAAGCTTTCTTT
CDR3aa: CASGTTGLRTEAFF

d_gene: -
abundance: once
j_gene: TRBJ1-1
v_gene: TRBV27
CDR3nt: TGTGCCAGCCGCGAGGTGATAAGCACTGAAGCTTTCTTT
CDR3aa: CASREVISTEAFF

d_gene: -
abundance: -
j_gene: TRBJ2-5
v_gene: TRBV7-6
CDR3nt: TGTGCCAGCAGCTTAGCAGTTGGGGGGATCTTTACGGAGACCCAGTACTTC
CDR3aa: CASSLAVGGIFTETQYF

d_gene: -
abundance: -
j_gene: TRBJ2-7
v_gene: TRBV6-6
CDR3nt: TGTGCCAGCACAGAAGGAGGGGAGCAGTACTTC
CDR3aa: CASTEGGEQYF

d_gene: TRBD1
abundance: -
j_gene: TRBJ1-2
v_gene: TRBV7-3
CDR3nt: TGTGCCAGCAGCTTTGGGGGACAGGGACCCGACTATGGCTACACCTTC
CDR3aa: CASSFGGQGPDYGYTF

d_gene: -
abundance: -
j_gene: TRBJ2-7
v_gene: TRBV11-1
CDR3nt: TGTGCCAGCAGCTTAGTAAGGGACAACCACTACGAGCAGTACTTC
CDR3aa: CASSLVRDNHYEQYF

d_gene: -
abundance: -
j_gene: TRBJ2-5
v_gene: TRBV27
CDR3nt: TGTGCCAGCAGTTTAGGGGGCAGCGGAGAGACCCAGTACTTC
CDR3aa: CASSLGGSGETQYF

d_gene: TRBD2
abundance: -
j_gene: TRBJ2-4
v_gene: TRBV11-3
CDR3nt: TGTGCCAGCAGCTTAGTCACGGGGGGGAAAAACATTCAGTACTTC
CDR3aa: CASSLVTGGKNIQYF

d_gene: -
abundance: -
j_gene: TRBJ2-5
v_gene: TRBV15
CDR3nt: TGTGCCACCAGCAGAGGCCTACAGGGCGGGGGCCAAGAGACCCAGTACTTC
CDR3aa: CATSRGLQGGGQETQYF

d_gene: -
abundance: -
j_gene: TRBJ2-1
v_gene: TRBV9
CDR3nt: TGTGCCAGCAGCGAGACTCGTTACAATGAGCAGTTCTTC
CDR3aa: CASSETRYNEQFF

d_gene: TRBD2
abundance: few
j_gene: TRBJ2-5
v_gene: TRBV6-1
CDR3nt: TGTGCCAGCAGTTACGGGGGGGTCCAGTACTTC
CDR3aa: CASSYGGVQYF

d_gene: -
abundance: -
j_gene: TRBJ1-6
v_gene: TRBV30
CDR3nt: TGTGCCTGGAGCCCCGCCGCAGGGGTGCCCTATAATTCACCCCTCCACTTT
CDR3aa: CAWSPAAGVPYNSPLHF

d_gene: TRBD2
abundance: -
j_gene: TRBJ2-1
v_gene: TRBV2
CDR3nt: TGTGCCAGCAGGCTGGGACTAGCGGGAGGGTTCTACAATGAGCAGTTCTTC
CDR3aa: CASRLGLAGGFYNEQFF

d_gene: TRBD1
abundance: -
j_gene: TRBJ1-2
v_gene: TRBV5-4
CDR3nt: TGTGCCAGCAGCGAGGCACAGGGGGCTAACTATGGCTACACCTTC
CDR3aa: CASSEAQGANYGYTF

d_gene: TRBD2
abundance: once
j_gene: TRBJ2-7
v_gene: TRBV4-2
CDR3nt: TGTGCCAGCAGCCACGGACTAGCGGGACGCTACGAGCAGTACTTC
CDR3aa: CASSHGLAGRYEQYF

d_gene: TRBD1
abundance: few
j_gene: TRBJ2-7
v_gene: TRBV4-1
CDR3nt: TGCGCCAGCAGCCAAGGTGGGACAGGGTGGGACGAGCAGTACTTC
CDR3aa: CASSQGGTGWDEQYF

d_gene: -
abundance: few
j_gene: TRBJ2-7
v_gene: TRBV6-6
CDR3nt: TGTGCCAGCAGTTACTTGGACAAGACCTACGAGCAGTACTTC
CDR3aa: CASSYLDKTYEQYF

d_gene: -
abundance: -
j_gene: TRBJ1-5
v_gene: TRBV5-1
CDR3nt: TGCGCCAGCAGCCCGGACAGTAGCAATCAGCCCCAGCATTTT
CDR3aa: CASSPDSSNQPQHF

d_gene: -
abundance: -
j_gene: TRBJ1-2
v_gene: TRBV4-1
CDR3nt: TGCGCCAGCAGCCGAAGAACCGGACAGAACTATGGCTACACCTTC
CDR3aa: CASSRRTGQNYGYTF

d_gene: TRBD1
abundance: -
j_gene: TRBJ1-2
v_gene: TRBV19
CDR3nt: TGTGCCAGTAGCTTAACAGGGGCTAACTATGGCTACACCTTC
CDR3aa: CASSLTGANYGYTF

d_gene: -
abundance: -
j_gene: TRBJ2-3
v_gene: TRBV5-4
CDR3nt: TGTGCCAGCAGCTTGGGTCAGGGTCGAGAGACAGATACGCAGTATTTT
CDR3aa: CASSLGQGRETDTQYF

d_gene: -
abundance: -
j_gene: TRBJ2-7
v_gene: TRBV5-6
CDR3nt: TGTGCCAGCAGATTAAGGACTCACCACTATCCCTACGAGCAGTACTTC
CDR3aa: CASRLRTHHYPYEQYF

d_gene: -
abundance: -
j_gene: TRBJ1-4
v_gene: TRBV14
CDR3nt: TGTGCCAGCAGCCCACGGGGGGCTGGGGAAAAACTGTTTTTT
CDR3aa: CASSPRGAGEKLFF

d_gene: -
abundance: -
j_gene: TRBJ1-5
v_gene: TRBV19
CDR3nt: TGTGCCAGTAGCTCCTCGGAAGTTAGCAAATGGAATCAGCCCCAGCATTTT
CDR3aa: CASSSSEVSKWNQPQHF